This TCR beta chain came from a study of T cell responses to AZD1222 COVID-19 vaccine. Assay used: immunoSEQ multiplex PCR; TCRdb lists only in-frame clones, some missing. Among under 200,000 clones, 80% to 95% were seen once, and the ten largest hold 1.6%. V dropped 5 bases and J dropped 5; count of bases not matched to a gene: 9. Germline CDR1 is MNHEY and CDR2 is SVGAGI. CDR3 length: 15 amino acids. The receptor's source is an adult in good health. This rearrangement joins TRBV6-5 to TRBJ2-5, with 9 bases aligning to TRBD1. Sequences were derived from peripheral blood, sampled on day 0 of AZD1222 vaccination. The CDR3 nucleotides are TGTGCCAGCAGTCGGGACAGGGTAGGGTTGGAGACCCAGTACTTC. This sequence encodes CASSRDRVGLETQYF.